The clone carrying this T cell receptor (beta chain) appeared once. What it recognizes is unknown. This specimen comes from a study of shared clonotypes between healthy human individuals. The data were produced by immunoSEQ multiplex PCR, yet TCRdb's version contains in-frame clones alone and is incomplete. The data show about 2 million clones, roughly 94% seen once. Study results and limitations: The donor pool, a small one, limited the genetic and exposure-history diversity represented. The study found roughly 5.3% of naive CD4 clonotypes shared across four donors.

Donors were healthy HIV-negative adults without recently reported acute infections or vaccinations. Germline V gene data show CDR1 as ENHRY and CDR2 as SYGVKD. V dropped 4 bases and J dropped 2 bases, with 16 bases sitting between them. The CDR3 has 16 residues. This sequence joins TRBV10-3 and TRBJ2-3; D ambiguous. The sample comprised naive CD4+ T cells sorted from blood. Stated subset: CD45RA+ positively selected. The sequence was obtained from a man aged 18 to 29 in good health. The CDR3 sequence: CAISVSKRQYTDTQYF. In DNA, the CDR3 is TGTGCCATCAGTGTTTCAAAACGGCAGTACACAGATACGCAGTATTTT.